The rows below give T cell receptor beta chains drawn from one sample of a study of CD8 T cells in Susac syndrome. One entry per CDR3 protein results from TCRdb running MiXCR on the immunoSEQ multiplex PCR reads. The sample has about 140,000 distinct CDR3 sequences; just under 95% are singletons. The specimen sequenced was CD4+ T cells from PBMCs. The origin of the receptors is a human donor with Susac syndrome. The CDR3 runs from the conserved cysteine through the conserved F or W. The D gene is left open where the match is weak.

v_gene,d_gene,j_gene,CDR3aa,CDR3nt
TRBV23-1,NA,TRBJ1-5,CASSQSRRRDPHF,TGCGCCAGCAGTCAATCGAGGCGCAGGGACCCGCATTTT
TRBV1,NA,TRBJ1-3,CTSSQKTASGNTIYF,TGCACCAGCAGCCAGAAGACGGCCTCTGGAAACACCATATATTTT
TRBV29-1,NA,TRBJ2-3,CSVGSSRPTTDTQYF,TGCAGCGTTGGGTCAAGCAGGCCAACCACAGATACGCAGTATTTT
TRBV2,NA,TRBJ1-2,CASGVIGYGYTF,TGTGCCAGCGGGGTGATCGGCTATGGCTACACCTTC
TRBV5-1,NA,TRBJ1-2,CASSFNSYGYTF,TGCGCCAGCAGCTTCAACTCCTATGGCTACACCTTC
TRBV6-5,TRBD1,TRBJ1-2,CASSYTGGGYTF,TGTGCCAGCAGTTACACAGGGGGGGGCTACACCTTC
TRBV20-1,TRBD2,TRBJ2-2,CSADGTSGNTGELFF,TGCAGTGCGGATGGGACTAGCGGGAACACCGGGGAGCTGTTTTTT
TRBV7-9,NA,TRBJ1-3,CASSLVVGVDGNTIYF,TGTGCCAGCAGCTTAGTTGTGGGAGTGGATGGAAACACCATATATTTT
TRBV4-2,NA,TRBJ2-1,CASSPSTSHYNEQFF,TGTGCCAGCAGCCCGTCTACTTCTCACTACAATGAGCAGTTCTTC
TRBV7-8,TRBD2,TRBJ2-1,CASSPTSGVSYNEQFF,TGTGCCAGCAGCCCGACTAGCGGGGTCTCCTACAATGAGCAGTTCTTC
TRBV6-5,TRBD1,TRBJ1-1,CASSYSTGGQLEAFF,TGTGCCAGCAGTTACTCGACAGGGGGGCAACTTGAAGCTTTCTTT
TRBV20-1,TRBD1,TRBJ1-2,CSAGQGIRYGYTF,TGCAGTGCTGGACAGGGGATTCGGTATGGCTACACCTTC
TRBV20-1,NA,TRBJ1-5,CSARDGGSPNQPQHF,TGCAGTGCTAGAGATGGTGGGTCACCTAATCAGCCCCAGCATTTT
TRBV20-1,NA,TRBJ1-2,CSAQSGNGYTF,TGCAGTGCGCAATCAGGGAATGGCTACACCTTC
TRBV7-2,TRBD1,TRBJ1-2,CASSSQTGNYGYTF,TGTGCCAGCAGCTCCCAGACAGGGAACTATGGCTACACCTTC
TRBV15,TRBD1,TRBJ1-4,CATSRVGTGMGKLFF,TGTGCCACCAGCAGAGTTGGGACAGGGATGGGAAAACTGTTTTTT